Listed here are 18 T cell receptor beta chains from one sample, sequenced in a study of OX40 agonist ivuxolimab in advanced cancers. Profiled with immunoSEQ multiplex PCR; TCRdb holds only in-frame clones, not every one. Of around 75,000 clones listed, more than 80% are singletons. The starting material was CD4+ or CD8+ T cells sorted from blood, obtained in a trial of the OX40 agonist ivuxolimab. Receptors originate from an adult with an advanced solid tumor such as melanoma, head and neck, liver or kidney cancer.

This clone showed up just once. The chain combines TRBV5-1 with TRBJ2-4; D is unclear. The CDR3 has 13 residues. V was clipped by 0 bases and J by 8 bases, with 9 bases between them. Germline CDR1 SGHRS, CDR2 YFSETQ. CDR3: CASSLGGADIQYF. The CDR3 DNA sequence: TGCGCCAGCAGCTTGGGCGGCGCGGACATTCAGTACTTC.

This chain links TRBV6-6 with TRBJ1-5; a possible D gene is TRBD1 (6 bases). The CDR3 covers 16 residues. V was clipped by 7 bases and J by 2 bases, with 18 bases between them. CDR1 and CDR2 from the germline V gene are MNHNY and SVGAGI (reference sequence). The CDR3, as DNA: TGTGCCAGCACCCCAAGGGACAAAGGGGGCAATCAGCCCCAGCATTTT. Its protein product is CASTPRDKGGNQPQHF.

The chain links TRBV7-9 to TRBJ1-4; D not resolved. CDR3 length equals 11 residues. Deletions cut 1 base from V and 13 bases from J, with 7 bases between. Per the germline V gene, CDR1 is SEHNR and CDR2 is FQNEAQ (reference sequence). CDR3 in amino acids: CASSLETALFF. CDR3 coding DNA: TGTGCCAGCAGCTTAGAGACCGCACTGTTTTTT.

This rearrangement joins TRBV29-1 to TRBJ1-1; D not certain. The germline V gene encodes CDR1 SQVTM and CDR2 ANQGSEA. With 7 bases removed from V and 4 bases from J, the gap between germline ends came to 16 bases. The CDR3 covers 13 residues. CDR3 loop: CSGSLIEFTEAFF. The CDR3 DNA reads as TGCAGCGGGTCTTTGATCGAGTTCACTGAAGCTTTCTTT.

CDR3 in amino acids: CASGQDRGGRYGYTF. The DNA for the CDR3 is TGTGCTAGTGGTCAAGACCGAGGGGGCAGGTATGGCTACACCTTC. This rearrangement joins TRBV12-5 to TRBJ1-2, with TRBD1 matching 7 bases. With V trimmed by 5 bases and J by 5 bases, 11 bases remained unmatched. The CDR3 runs 15 residues. Germline V gives CDR1 LGHNT, CDR2 FRNRAP.

The chain carries TRBV19 and TRBJ2-1; 10 bases match TRBD2. V lost 1 base to trimming and J lost 7 bases; unmatched junction nucleotides: 7. CDR3 length: 16 residues. The V gene's germline CDR1 is LNHDA and CDR2 SQIVND (reference sequence). The DNA for the CDR3 is TGTGCCAGTAGTATAGGATTCCAGCGGGGGGGAAATGAGCAGTTCTTC. It is translated as CASSIGFQRGGNEQFF. The full variable domain, completed using reference TRBV19 and TRBJ2-1, is DGGITQSPKYLFRKEGQNVTLSCEQNLNHDAMYWYRQDPGQGLRLIYYSQIVNDFQKGDIAEGYSVSREKKESFPLTVTSAQKNPTAFYLCASSIGFQRGGNEQFFGPGTRLTVL.

The chain uses TRBV5-1 and TRBJ2-5, with D uncertain. Between the trimmed V and J ends, which lost 4 bases and 4 bases, there was a span of 11 bases. The CDR3 runs to 13 residues. The germline gives CDR1 SGHRS, CDR2 YFSETQ. The CDR3 region has the DNA TGCGCCAGCAGCGCCCTGCCAAGAGAGACCCAGTACTTC. This codes for CASSALPRETQYF.

This chain joins TRBV7-8 and TRBJ1-2, with 7 bases that match TRBD1. This CDR3 is 16 amino acids long. Losses at the gene ends were 5 bases for V and 4 bases for J; bases not matched to a gene: 13. Germline values: CDR1 SGHVS, CDR2 FQNEAQ. DNA of the CDR3: TGTGCCAGCAGCCCAGTGACAGGGCGCCAGTTCTATGGCTACACCTTC. Its translation is CASSPVTGRQFYGYTF.

CDR3: CASSAGTGPSYEQYF. CDR3 DNA sequence: TGTGCCAGCAGCGCGGGGACAGGTCCGTCCTACGAGCAGTACTTC. The chain is built from TRBV11-2 and TRBJ2-5, with 8 bases that match TRBD1. The J call may not be correct, given that the DNA end is closer to TRBJ2-7. Germline V CDR1 and CDR2: SGHAT, FQNNGV. The CDR3 extends over 15 amino acids.

V usage is TRBV5-4 and J usage is TRBJ2-7; D perhaps matches TRBD2 (5 bases). V was trimmed by 4 bases and J by 6 bases, leaving 17 bases between them. The germline gives CDR1 SGHNT, CDR2 YYREEE (reference sequence). The CDR3 is 14 residues long. The CDR3 DNA sequence: TGTGCCAGCAGCCCCCCCGGAGGCCTTAGCGAGCAGTACTTC. Encoded protein: CASSPPGGLSEQYF.

The chain employs TRBV11-2 and TRBJ2-1; D remains unclear. Trimming removed 5 bases from V and 0 bases from J, with 11 bases in between. This CDR3 spans 15 amino acids. The germline CDR1 and CDR2 sequences are SGHAT and FQNNGV. The CDR3 nucleotides are TGTGCCAGCAGCCGCCGTCAGAGCTCCTACAATGAGCAGTTCTTC. Amino acid sequence: CASSRRQSSYNEQFF.

A few counts support this clone. This chain connects TRBV6-1 to TRBJ2-3, with D unresolved. The germline V gene encodes CDR1 MNHNS and CDR2 SASEGT. This CDR3 is built from 14 residues. Trimming stripped 3 bases from V and 4 bases from J, with 11 bases between. The CDR3 DNA is TGTGCCAGCAGTGAGGTGTGGAGTTCAGATACGCAGTATTTT. Translating it yields CASSEVWSSDTQYF.

The chain employs TRBV7-9 and TRBJ1-2; tentative D call: TRBD1 (6 bases). This CDR3 spans 14 amino acids. The germline V gene encodes CDR1 SEHNR and CDR2 FQNEAQ (reference sequence). Trimming pared 0 bases from V and 6 bases from J, leaving 11 bases between. The CDR3 is CASSLARGVDGYTF. CDR3 nucleotides: TGTGCCAGCAGCTTAGCCAGGGGAGTCGATGGCTACACCTTC.

This chain links TRBV5-1 with TRBJ1-6; the D is unclear. The ends were cut back, 0 bases at V and 0 bases at J, with 13 bases in the middle. CDR3 length equals 18 residues. Per germline, CDR1 SGHRS and CDR2 YFSETQ. The CDR3 region is CASSLVDPASSYNSPLHF. Here the CDR3 DNA reads TGCGCCAGCAGCTTGGTAGACCCCGCTAGCTCCTATAATTCACCCCTCCACTTT. Drawing the rest from reference TRBV5-1 and TRBJ1-6, the complete variable domain is KAGVTQTPRYLIKTRGQQVTLSCSPISGHRSVSWYQQTPGQGLQFLFEYFSETQRNKGNFPGRFSGRQFSNSRSEMNVSTLELGDSALYLCASSLVDPASSYNSPLHFGNGTRLTVT.

The chain links TRBV7-9 to TRBJ1-3; D is ambiguous. The CDR3 has 15 residues. Trimming pared 1 base from V and 0 bases from J, leaving 7 bases between. The germline V gene has CDR1 SEHNR and CDR2 FQNEAQ (reference sequence). The CDR3 DNA is TGTGCCAGCAGCTTAGTGACGTTCTCTGGAAACACCATATATTTT. This sequence encodes CASSLVTFSGNTIYF. Drawing the rest from reference TRBV7-9 and TRBJ1-3, the complete variable domain is DTGVSQNPRHKITKRGQNVTFRCDPISEHNRLYWYRQTLGQGPEFLTYFQNEAQLEKSRLLSDRFSAERPKGSFSTLEIQRTEQGDSAMYLCASSLVTFSGNTIYFGEGSWLTVV.

This chain links TRBV7-6 with TRBJ1-3, with D uncertain. Trimming removed 5 bases from V and 10 bases from J, with 12 bases in between. The V gene's germline CDR1 is SGHVS and CDR2 FNYEAQ. This CDR3 has 12 amino acids. The CDR3 sequence is CASSPAVETIYF. CDR3 DNA: TGTGCCAGCAGCCCAGCGGTGGAGACCATATATTTT.

This chain links TRBV5-1 with TRBJ2-5, with D perhaps matching TRBD1 (6 bases). The J call is in doubt because the DNA end fits TRBJ2-7 better. The CDR3 loop spans 15 amino acids. Germline loops: CDR1 SGHRS, CDR2 YFSETQ. CDR3 in amino acids: CASSTPGEGSYEQYF. CDR3 nucleotides: TGCGCCAGCAGCACGCCAGGGGAAGGGTCCTACGAGCAGTACTTC.

The chain carries TRBV4-1 and TRBJ1-1; D unresolved. The CDR3 is made up of 15 amino acids. V was pared by 1 base and J by 0 bases, with 9 bases between. The germline V gene has CDR1 MGHRA and CDR2 YSYEKL. Written as DNA, the CDR3 is TGCGCCAGCAGCCAAGGAAAGGTCCTGAACACTGAAGCTTTCTTT. Residues: CASSQGKVLNTEAFF.